This TCR beta chain is from a study of T cell repertoires in cytomegalovirus infection (dated by TCRdb to about 2019). Some background on the complete study: The HLA type of each donor mattered for the analysis, because public TCR beta signatures pointed to carriage of CMV infection along with the matching HLA type.

For CDR1 and CDR2, the germline V gene lists SGHTA and FQGNSA. Trimmed from V: 7 bases; trimmed from J: 8 bases; junction bases lacking a gene match: 11. Inclusive of the bounding cysteine and phenylalanine, the CDR3 is 15 residues long. CDR3 DNA is the only sequence kept; it has 45 bases, read in frame from the first base. The table lists this clonotype with many counts. Its binding antigen is unknown. Base quality data are lacking; no much larger clone is found one base away. Sequenced using an Illumina HiSeq 1500. The public reads were reanalyzed by TCRdb: fastp trimming at Q25, MiXCR alignment, in-frame beta chains only. Every entry covers one CDR3 protein and lists the most common genes and DNA from its rows. Across this sample there are 150,000 to 200,000 distinct CDR3 sequences, with 8% to 10% seen only once. The ten largest make up about 4.6% of the sample. The paper's findings and limits, for the study overall: The ex vivo response was dominated by HLA-C-restricted CMV-specific TCR beta clonotypes, which also provided the single most frequent clonotype in two of eight donors. In both this cohort and an independent cohort of some 380 donors, the cumulative frequency of public TCR beta family members distinguished carriers of CMV infection plus the relevant HLA type.

The sample taken for sequencing was PBMCs. The rearrangement joined TRBV7-2 to TRBJ1-6, and 7 junction bases match TRBD1. The TCR originated in a human donor in good health (CMV status not recorded). Some clones in this sample may be carry-over from other donors' samples. The nucleotide sequence is TGTGCCAGCACCTTTCTTGACAGGGAAGATTCACCCCTCCACTTT. It encodes CASTFLDREDSPLHF.